This T cell receptor beta chain is drawn from a study of blood T cells in healthy people across ages. Primed by a sample-barcoded 5' primer and a J-beta primer mix, a second PCR proceeded for roughly 6 to 12 cycles. CDR3-containing paired-end reads numbered at least 2.5 million in each sample. TCRdb independently ran MiXCR on the 5' RACE reads; one entry per CDR3 protein. The data contain approximately 770,000 distinct CDR3 sequences, 58% of them singletons. The CDR3 totals 13 residues. The germline V gene encodes CDR1 MNHEY and CDR2 SVGEGT. The study drew donors from healthy Caucasian individuals in Russia aged roughly 6 to 90.

The specimen sequenced was blood. This receptor was taken from a man aged 25 to 45 in good health. The V and J genes are TRBV6-2 or TRBV6-3 and TRBJ2-4, with D perhaps matching TRBD2 (5 bases). The end of the DNA fits TRBJ2-7 better, so the J call may be wrong. DNA for the CDR3: TGTGCCAGCAAGGACGAGCGGATCGGCGAGCAGTACTTC. The encoded protein is CASKDERIGEQYF.